The 29 T cell receptor beta chains in this list originate from one sample, sequenced in a study of blood T cell repertoires in COVID-19 (TCRdb year 2020). To prepare the library, the immunoSEQ multiplex PCR assay was applied. In TCRdb, the immuneACCESS table is reduced to in-frame sequences with V and J assigned. These tables do not hold every clone; where another copy was compared, an unresolved V gene accounts for under half, and the others remain unexplained. This sample has around 19,000 clones in its table, and 79% of those were observed once. Around three fifths of the sample is held by the ten biggest clonotypes. The sample consisted of peripheral blood. The receptors originated from a man older than 75 with acute or convalescent COVID-19.

The chain carries TRBV2 and TRBJ1-3; 9 bases fit TRBD1. Germline-derived CDR1 and CDR2 are SNHLY and FYNNEI. V trimming: 11 bases; J trimming: 5 bases; junction bases outside the gene matches: 7. The CDR3 loop spans 13 amino acids. This chain's CDR3 is CAVGGQGRNTIYF. Here the CDR3 DNA reads TGTGCCGTTGGCGGACAGGGGAGAAACACCATATATTTT.

Written as DNA, the CDR3 is TGCGCCAGCAGCCCCCGGGACTATACTCAAGAGACCCAGTACTTC. Translating gives CASSPRDYTQETQYF. V gene TRBV5-1 combines with J gene TRBJ2-5, with 7 bases fitting TRBD2. J lost 2 bases, V lost 4 bases, and 8 bases had no gene match. CDR1 SGHRS and CDR2 YFSETQ come from the germline V gene. The CDR3 runs to 15 residues.

This clone was seen more than once but under ten times. This sequence joins TRBV5-4 and TRBJ1-2; TRBD1 might be the D (5 bases). The germline V and J ends were trimmed by 4 bases and 2 bases, with 21 bases remaining between them. The CDR3 contains 17 residues. Germline loops: CDR1 SGHNT, CDR2 YYREEE (reference sequence). Written as DNA, the CDR3 is TGTGCCAGCAGCCTGACGGGGGGGAGCCAGAGCAACTATGGCTACACCTTC. It translates to CASSLTGGSQSNYGYTF.

The CDR3 here is CASSQTATGGHGYTF. The CDR3 DNA reads as TGCGCCAGCAGCCAAACCGCAACAGGGGGCCATGGCTACACCTTC. The chain recombines TRBV4-1 with TRBJ1-2; 9 bases map to TRBD1. The germline V gene encodes CDR1 MGHRA and CDR2 YSYEKL. V lost 2 bases, J lost 6 bases, and 7 bases stayed unmatched. This CDR3 comprises 15 residues.

This chain connects TRBV12-3 or TRBV12-4 to TRBJ2-4, with 7 bases that match TRBD1. J lost 8 bases, V lost 7 bases, and 8 bases had no gene match. This CDR3 is built from 13 residues. This CDR3 reads CASNLGGRDIQYF. The CDR3 DNA follows: TGTGCCAGCAACCTAGGGGGCCGGGACATTCAGTACTTC.

This clone was recorded only once. This sequence joins TRBV9 and TRBJ2-2, with D maybe TRBD1 (6 bases). The CDR3 runs to 16 residues. The V gene's germline CDR1 is SGDLS and CDR2 YYNGEE. Between the trimmed V and J ends, which lost 2 bases and 1 base, there was a span of 12 bases. CDR3 DNA: TGTGCCAGCAGCGTTAGACAGGCCGTGAACACCGGGGAGCTGTTTTTT. Encoded protein: CASSVRQAVNTGELFF.

The chain recombines TRBV12-3 or TRBV12-4 with TRBJ2-1; D is unresolved. The CDR3 loop spans 12 amino acids. Trimming stripped 6 bases from V and 2 bases from J, with 5 bases between. In nucleotides, the CDR3 is TGTGCCAGCAGCCAGACCTACAATGAGCAGTTCTTC. Translated: CASSQTYNEQFF.

The DNA of the CDR3 is TGTGCCAGCTCGCAGTCCGGGACAACGCTTGCGATTCGATCCTACGAGCAGTACTTC. Translating gives CASSQSGTTLAIRSYEQYF. The V call is TRBV18, the J call TRBJ2-7, with D tentatively TRBD1 (6 bases). This CDR3 is 19 amino acids long. With 6 bases removed from V and 1 base from J, the gap between germline ends came to 28 bases. Germline V lookup: CDR1 KGHSH, CDR2 LQKENI.

The V call is TRBV5-1, the J call TRBJ2-7; 7 nucleotides align to TRBD1. Germline V gene lookup returns CDR1 SGHRS and CDR2 YFSETQ. V lost 8 bases, J lost 2 bases, and 25 bases stayed unmatched. The CDR3 has 19 amino acids. As DNA, the CDR3 is TGCGCCAGAACTTACCTACCGCTCCGGGACAGAACCCCAACCTACGAGCAGTACTTC. Translation gives CARTYLPLRDRTPTYEQYF.

The rearrangement joins TRBV30 to TRBJ2-3; 8 bases agree with TRBD2. The length of the CDR3 is 16 residues. Losses at the gene ends were 1 base for V and 3 bases for J; bases not matched to a gene: 9. Germline V gene lookup returns CDR1 GTSNPN and CDR2 SVGIG (reference sequence). CDR3 nucleotides: TGTGCCTGGAGTGGGGTAGGAGCGGGAGTAACAGATACGCAGTATTTT. It yields the protein CAWSGVGAGVTDTQYF.

This clone is termed medium-sized. V usage is TRBV28 and J usage is TRBJ2-1; TRBD2 is a possible D gene (5 bases). V was shortened by 7 bases and J by 7 bases, with 14 bases between the two germline ends. The length of the CDR3 is 13 residues. The germline gives CDR1 MDHEN, CDR2 SYDVKM. CDR3 sequence: CASKVRGTNEQFF. The CDR3 DNA follows: TGTGCCAGCAAAGTCCGGGGAACTAATGAGCAGTTCTTC.

The chain is built from TRBV6-6 and TRBJ2-5; D is undetermined. In germline, CDR1 is MNHNY, CDR2 SVGAGI (reference sequence). This CDR3 comprises 14 residues. Trimming removed 7 bases from V and 1 base from J, with 13 bases in between. The CDR3 DNA reads as TGTGCCAGCACCATGAGACGGAGCCAAGAGACCCAGTACTTC. Protein: CASTMRRSQETQYF.

V gene TRBV18 combines with J gene TRBJ2-7; the match to TRBD1 covers 10 bases. The CDR3 length is 14 residues. Germline CDR1 and CDR2: KGHSH and LQKENI. After removal of 3 bases from V and 2 bases from J, the junction contained 1 base not matched to a gene. In DNA form, the CDR3 reads TGTGCCAGCTCACCCGGGACAGGGGCCTACGAGCAGTACTTC. Translating gives CASSPGTGAYEQYF. Full variable domain (rest looked up from reference TRBV18 and TRBJ2-7): NAGVMQNPRHLVRRRGQEARLRCSPMKGHSHVYWYRQLPEEGLKFMVYLQKENIIDESGMPKERFSAEFPKEGPSILRIQQVVRGDSAAYFCASSPGTGAYEQYFGPGTRLTVT.

The rearrangement uses TRBV3-1 (or the pseudogene TRBV3-2) and TRBJ1-1; D uncertain. There are 14 residues in the CDR3. Trimming shortened V by 3 bases and J by 1 base, and 9 bases separated the two germline ends. The germline V gene encodes CDR1 LGHDT and CDR2 YNNKEL (reference sequence). CDR3 DNA: TGTGCCAGCAGCCACTCGGGTCCGAACACTGAAGCTTTCTTT. Encoded protein: CASSHSGPNTEAFF.

The CDR3 DNA sequence: TGTGCCAGCAGTTTCTTGACAGATAACTATGGCTACACCTTC. Translating it yields CASSFLTDNYGYTF. The chain joins TRBV6-5 to TRBJ1-2; D is possibly TRBD1 (5 bases). CDR3 length: 14 residues. Trimming removed 4 bases at V and 1 base at J, with 10 bases between. Germline V CDR1 and CDR2: MNHEY, SVGAGI.

The chain has TRBV30 and TRBJ1-6; TRBD1 matches at 8 bases. The trim removed 5 bases at V and 5 bases at J, leaving 8 bases unmatched. The CDR3 is 15 amino acids. Germline values: CDR1 GTSNPN, CDR2 SVGIG (reference sequence). The CDR3 nucleotides read TGTGCCTGGGACGGGCGACAGGGGAATAATTCACCCCTCCACTTT. This sequence encodes CAWDGRQGNNSPLHF.

The chain couples TRBV5-1 to TRBJ2-5; D is perhaps TRBD1 (6 bases). CDR3 length equals 14 residues. Trimming stripped 1 base from V and 2 bases from J, with 9 bases between. Germline V CDR1 and CDR2: SGHRS, YFSETQ. CDR3 protein: CASSLWTDQETQYF. CDR3 in DNA: TGCGCCAGCAGCTTGTGGACAGATCAAGAGACCCAGTACTTC.

The chain employs TRBV15 and TRBJ1-1; 7 positions match TRBD1. Germline values: CDR1 LNHNV, CDR2 YYDKDF (reference sequence). V shed 5 bases and J 3 bases; nucleotides not matched to a gene: 9. CDR3 length: 15 amino acids. DNA for the CDR3: TGTGCCACCAGCGAACGACAGGGTAGGGACACTGAAGCTTTCTTT. This translates into CATSERQGRDTEAFF.

The chain has TRBV28 and TRBJ2-7; a weak D match, TRBD1 (5 bases). CDR3 length: 13 residues. Trimming left V 9 bases short and J 3 bases short, with 15 bases between. Germline CDR1 MDHEN, CDR2 SYDVKM. The CDR3 coding sequence is TGTGCCAGTAGGAGACAGAGTTTCTACGAGCAGTACTTC. Its translation: CASRRQSFYEQYF.

This chain joins TRBV2 and TRBJ1-3, with unresolved D. The CDR3 runs 15 residues. Trimming left V 6 bases short and J 4 bases short, with 16 bases between. CDR1 and CDR2 (germline): SNHLY, FYNNEI. CDR3 in amino acids: CASSAHVVGGNTIYF. The CDR3, as DNA: TGTGCCAGCAGCGCCCACGTGGTGGGCGGAAACACCATATATTTT.

The chain is built from TRBV7-3 and TRBJ2-3; 7 bases are shared with TRBD2. The CDR3 contains 17 residues. The V gene end was trimmed by 3 bases and the J gene end by 2 bases; junction bases not matched to a gene: 11. Germline CDR1 reads SGHTA; CDR2 reads FQGTGA. This chain's CDR3 is CASSLDPAAGNTDTQYF. The CDR3 bases are TGTGCCAGCAGCTTGGACCCAGCAGCGGGAAACACAGATACGCAGTATTTT.

CDR3 amino acids: CASSSPGTASYEQYV. The CDR3 DNA reads TGTGCCAGCAGCTCGCCCGGGACAGCGTCCTACGAGCAGTACGTC. V is TRBV5-6 and J is TRBJ2-7; 7 bases are shared with TRBD1. This CDR3 region has 15 residues. The germline V gene has CDR1 SGHDT and CDR2 YYEEEE. The junction had 7 bases not matched to a gene; V was cut back by 3 bases and J by 1 base.

This sequence joins TRBV15 and TRBJ2-1, with 8 bases identical to TRBD2. The trim removed 7 bases at V and 0 bases at J, leaving 11 bases unmatched. The CDR3 contains 17 residues. Germline CDR1 is LNHNV and CDR2 is YYDKDF (reference sequence). CDR3 residues: CATKRGQGGNSYNEQFF. CDR3 bases: TGTGCCACCAAGCGGGGGCAGGGCGGGAACTCCTACAATGAGCAGTTCTTC.

This chain links TRBV7-2 with TRBJ1-2, with 9 bases aligning to TRBD1. The CDR3 has 16 amino acids. Germline-derived CDR1 and CDR2 are SGHTA and FQGNSA. V lost 0 bases to trimming and J lost 5 bases; unmatched junction nucleotides: 7. This chain's CDR3 is CASSLARGQGSYGYTF. The CDR3 DNA reads as TGTGCCAGCAGCTTAGCCAGGGGACAGGGATCTTATGGCTACACCTTC.

The V gene is TRBV5-4, the J gene TRBJ1-5; D gene uncertain. Per the germline V gene, CDR1 is SGHNT and CDR2 is YYREEE (reference sequence). CDR3 length: 16 amino acids. V was shortened by 3 bases and J by 2 bases, with 15 bases between the two germline ends. The DNA of the CDR3 is TGTGCCAGCAGCTCCGGCCCGGGCGGGGGCAATCAGCCCCAGCATTTT. Residues: CASSSGPGGGNQPQHF.

The rearrangement links TRBV28 to TRBJ2-3, with a tentative D call TRBD2 (5 bases). The CDR3 sequence is 14 residues long. Germline V gene lookup returns CDR1 MDHEN and CDR2 SYDVKM. V was shortened by 6 bases and J by 2 bases, with 12 bases between the two germline ends. In DNA, the CDR3 is TGTGCCAGCAGCAAGTCCGGGGTCACAGATACGCAGTATTTT. It specifies CASSKSGVTDTQYF. The full variable domain, with the rest looked up from reference TRBV28 and TRBJ2-3, is DVKVTQSSRYLVKRTGEKVFLECVQDMDHENMFWYRQDPGLGLRLIYFSYDVKMKEKGDIPEGYSVSREKKERFSLILESASTNQTSMYLCASSKSGVTDTQYFGPGTRLTVL.

This sequence joins TRBV4-3 and TRBJ1-5, with a possible D match to TRBD1 (5 bases). Germline V lookup: CDR1 LGHNA, CDR2 YSLEER. V lost 0 bases, J lost 5 bases, and 11 bases lay in between. The CDR3 consists of 15 residues. The CDR3 DNA is TGCGCCAGCAGCCAAGATCTCCTAGGGGATCAGCCCCAGCATTTT. This codes for CASSQDLLGDQPQHF.

This chain uses TRBV7-2 with TRBJ1-4; 8 bases fit TRBD1. CDR1 is SGHTA, CDR2 FQGNSA, per germline. V lost 5 bases to trimming and J lost 6 bases; unmatched junction nucleotides: 8. CDR3 length: 15 residues. The CDR3 reads CASSVPTGVDEKLFF. The CDR3 DNA reads TGTGCCAGCAGCGTCCCGACAGGGGTGGATGAAAAACTGTTTTTT.

The chain is built from TRBV18 and TRBJ2-2; maybe TRBD2 (6 bases). The length of the CDR3 is 14 residues. V was pared by 0 bases and J by 4 bases, with 6 bases between. In germline, CDR1 is KGHSH, CDR2 LQKENI. This chain's CDR3 is CASSPPGGTGELFF. DNA for the CDR3: TGTGCCAGCTCACCACCGGGGGGCACCGGGGAGCTGTTTTTT.